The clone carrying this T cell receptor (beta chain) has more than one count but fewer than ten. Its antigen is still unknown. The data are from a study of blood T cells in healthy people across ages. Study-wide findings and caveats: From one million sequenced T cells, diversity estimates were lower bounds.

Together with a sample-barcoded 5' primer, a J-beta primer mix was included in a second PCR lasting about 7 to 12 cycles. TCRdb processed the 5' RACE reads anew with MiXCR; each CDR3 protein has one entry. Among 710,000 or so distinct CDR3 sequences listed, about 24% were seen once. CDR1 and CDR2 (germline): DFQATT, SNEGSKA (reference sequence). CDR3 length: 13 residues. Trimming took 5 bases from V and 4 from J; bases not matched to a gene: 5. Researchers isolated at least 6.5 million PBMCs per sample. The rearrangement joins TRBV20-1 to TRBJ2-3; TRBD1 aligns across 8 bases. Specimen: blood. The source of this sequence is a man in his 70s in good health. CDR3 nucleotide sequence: TGCAGTGCTGGACAGGGTTGGGCAGATACGCAGTATTTT. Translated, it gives CSAGQGWADTQYF.